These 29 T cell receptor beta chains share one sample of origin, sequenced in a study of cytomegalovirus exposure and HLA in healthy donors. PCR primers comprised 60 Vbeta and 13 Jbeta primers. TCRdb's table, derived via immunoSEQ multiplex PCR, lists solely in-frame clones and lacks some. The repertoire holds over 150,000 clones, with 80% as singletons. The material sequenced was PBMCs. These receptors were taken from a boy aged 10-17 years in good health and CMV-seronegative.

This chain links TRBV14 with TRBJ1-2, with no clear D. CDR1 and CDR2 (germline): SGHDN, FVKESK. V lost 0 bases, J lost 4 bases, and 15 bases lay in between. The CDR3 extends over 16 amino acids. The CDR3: CASSQELQPFPYGYTF. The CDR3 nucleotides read TGTGCCAGCAGCCAAGAGTTACAGCCCTTCCCCTATGGCTACACCTTC.

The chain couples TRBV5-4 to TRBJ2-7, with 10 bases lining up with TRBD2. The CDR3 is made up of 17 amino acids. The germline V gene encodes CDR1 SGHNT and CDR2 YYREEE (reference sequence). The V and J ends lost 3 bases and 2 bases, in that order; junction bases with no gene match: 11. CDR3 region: CASSSQILAGVPYEQYF. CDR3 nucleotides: TGTGCCAGCAGCTCACAAATCCTAGCGGGGGTCCCCTACGAGCAGTACTTC.

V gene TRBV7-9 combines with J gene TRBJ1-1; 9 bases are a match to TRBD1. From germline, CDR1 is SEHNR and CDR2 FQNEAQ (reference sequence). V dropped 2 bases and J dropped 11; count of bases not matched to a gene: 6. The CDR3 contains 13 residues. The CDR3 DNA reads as TGTGCCAGCAGCTTAAGGGACAGGGAAGGGGCTTTCTTT. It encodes CASSLRDREGAFF. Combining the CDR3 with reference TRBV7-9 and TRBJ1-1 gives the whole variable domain DTGVSQNPRHKITKRGQNVTFRCDPISEHNRLYWYRQTLGQGPEFLTYFQNEAQLEKSRLLSDRFSAERPKGSFSTLEIQRTEQGDSAMYLCASSLRDREGAFFGQGTRLTVV.

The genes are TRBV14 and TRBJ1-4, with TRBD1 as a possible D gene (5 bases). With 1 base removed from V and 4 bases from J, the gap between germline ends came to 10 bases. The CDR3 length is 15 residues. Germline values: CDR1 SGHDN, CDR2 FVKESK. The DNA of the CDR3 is TGTGCCAGCAGCCAAGGTCCAGGGCTTAATGAAAAACTGTTTTTT. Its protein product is CASSQGPGLNEKLFF.

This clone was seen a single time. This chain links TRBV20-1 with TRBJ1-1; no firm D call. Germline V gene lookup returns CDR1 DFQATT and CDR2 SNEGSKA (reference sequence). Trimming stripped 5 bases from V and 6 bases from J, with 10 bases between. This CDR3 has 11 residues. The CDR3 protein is CSAAKRAEAFF. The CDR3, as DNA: TGCAGTGCTGCCAAGAGGGCTGAAGCTTTCTTT.

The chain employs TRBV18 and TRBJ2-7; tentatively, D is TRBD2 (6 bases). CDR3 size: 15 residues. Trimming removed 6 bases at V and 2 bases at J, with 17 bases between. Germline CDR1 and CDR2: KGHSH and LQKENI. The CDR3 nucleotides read TGTGCCAGCTCCCGCTCCGGGACTGGAGCCTACGAGCAGTACTTC. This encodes CASSRSGTGAYEQYF.

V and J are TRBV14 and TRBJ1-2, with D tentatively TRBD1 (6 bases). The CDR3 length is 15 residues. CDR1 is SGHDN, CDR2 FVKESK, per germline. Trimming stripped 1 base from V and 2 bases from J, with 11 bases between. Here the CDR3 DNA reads TGTGCCAGCAGCCAAGGCCAGGGGCCGAACTATGGCTACACCTTC. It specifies CASSQGQGPNYGYTF.

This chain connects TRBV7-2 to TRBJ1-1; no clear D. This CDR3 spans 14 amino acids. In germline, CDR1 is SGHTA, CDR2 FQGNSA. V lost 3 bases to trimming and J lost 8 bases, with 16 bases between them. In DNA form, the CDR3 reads TGTGCCAGCAGCTTGGTTTTACTCGGGTGGGAAGCTTTCTTT. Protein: CASSLVLLGWEAFF. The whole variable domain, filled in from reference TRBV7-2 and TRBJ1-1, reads GAGVSQSPSNKVTEKGKDVELRCDPISGHTALYWYRQSLGQGLEFLIYFQGNSAPDKSGLPSDRFSAERTGGSVSTLTIQRTQQEDSAVYLCASSLVLLGWEAFFGQGTRLTVV.

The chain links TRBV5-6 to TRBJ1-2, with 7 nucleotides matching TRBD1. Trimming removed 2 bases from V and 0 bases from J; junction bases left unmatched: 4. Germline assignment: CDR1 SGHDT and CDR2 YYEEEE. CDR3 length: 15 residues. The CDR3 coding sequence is TGTGCCAGCAGCTTTGGGACAGATACTAACTATGGCTACACCTTC. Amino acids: CASSFGTDTNYGYTF. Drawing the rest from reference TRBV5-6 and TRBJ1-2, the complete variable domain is DAGVTQSPTHLIKTRGQQVTLRCSPKSGHDTVSWYQQALGQGPQFIFQYYEEEERQRGNFPDRFSGHQFPNYSSELNVNALLLGDSALYLCASSFGTDTNYGYTFGSGTRLTVV.

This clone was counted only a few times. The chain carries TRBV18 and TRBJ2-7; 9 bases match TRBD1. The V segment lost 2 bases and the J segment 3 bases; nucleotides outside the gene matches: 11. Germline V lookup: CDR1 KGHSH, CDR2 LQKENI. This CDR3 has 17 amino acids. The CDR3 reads CASSPFMVRTGDYEQYF. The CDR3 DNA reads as TGTGCCAGCTCACCATTCATGGTTAGGACAGGGGACTACGAGCAGTACTTC.

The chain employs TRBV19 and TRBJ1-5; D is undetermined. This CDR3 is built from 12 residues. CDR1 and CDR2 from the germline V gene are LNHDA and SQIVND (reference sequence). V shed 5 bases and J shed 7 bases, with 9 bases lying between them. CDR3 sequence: CASSPDYQPQHF. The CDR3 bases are TGTGCCAGTAGTCCTGACTACCAGCCCCAGCATTTT.

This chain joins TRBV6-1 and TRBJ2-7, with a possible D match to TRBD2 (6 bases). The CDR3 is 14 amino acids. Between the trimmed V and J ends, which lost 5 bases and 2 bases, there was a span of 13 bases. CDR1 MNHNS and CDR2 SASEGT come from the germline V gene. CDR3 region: CASSRAGRTYEQYF. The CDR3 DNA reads TGTGCCAGCAGTAGGGCAGGGAGGACCTACGAGCAGTACTTC.

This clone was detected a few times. The CDR3 sequence is CASSGGGLARSYEQYF. The CDR3, as DNA: TGTGCCAGCAGCGGCGGGGGACTAGCCCGCTCCTACGAGCAGTACTTC. The V and J genes are TRBV5-6 and TRBJ2-7; 9 positions agree with TRBD2. V lost 4 bases, J lost 0 bases, and 8 bases stayed unmatched. Germline V lookup: CDR1 SGHDT, CDR2 YYEEEE. CDR3 size: 16 residues.

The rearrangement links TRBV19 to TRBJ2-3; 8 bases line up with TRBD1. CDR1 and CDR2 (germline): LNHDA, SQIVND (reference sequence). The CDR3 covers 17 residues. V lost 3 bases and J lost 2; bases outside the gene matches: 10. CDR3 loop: CASSIYGMDRDTDTQYF. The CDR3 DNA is TGTGCCAGTAGTATTTATGGGATGGACAGGGACACAGATACGCAGTATTTT.

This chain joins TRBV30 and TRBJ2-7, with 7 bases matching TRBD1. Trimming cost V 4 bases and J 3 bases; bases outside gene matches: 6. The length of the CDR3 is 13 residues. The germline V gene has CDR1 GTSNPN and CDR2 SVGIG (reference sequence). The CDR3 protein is CAWNRDSLYEQYF. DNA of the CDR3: TGTGCCTGGAACCGGGACAGTCTCTACGAGCAGTACTTC.

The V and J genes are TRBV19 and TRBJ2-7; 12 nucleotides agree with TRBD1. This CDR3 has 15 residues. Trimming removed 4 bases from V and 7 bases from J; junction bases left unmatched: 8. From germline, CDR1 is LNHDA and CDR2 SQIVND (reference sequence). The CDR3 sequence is CASSTLPGQGAEQYF. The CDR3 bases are TGTGCCAGTAGTACATTACCGGGACAGGGGGCTGAGCAGTACTTC.

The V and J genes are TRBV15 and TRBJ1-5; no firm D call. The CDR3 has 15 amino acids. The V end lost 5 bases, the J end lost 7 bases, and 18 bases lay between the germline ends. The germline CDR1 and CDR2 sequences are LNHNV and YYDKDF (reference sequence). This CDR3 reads CATSGSLSSGQPQHF. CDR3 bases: TGTGCCACCAGCGGGAGTCTCTCCTCGGGGCAGCCCCAGCATTTT.

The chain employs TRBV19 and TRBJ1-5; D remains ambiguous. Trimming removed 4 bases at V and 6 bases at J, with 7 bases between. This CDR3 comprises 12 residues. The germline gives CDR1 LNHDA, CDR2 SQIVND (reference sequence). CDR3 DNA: TGTGCCAGTAGTACCCCTCTTCAGCCCCAGCATTTT. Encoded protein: CASSTPLQPQHF.

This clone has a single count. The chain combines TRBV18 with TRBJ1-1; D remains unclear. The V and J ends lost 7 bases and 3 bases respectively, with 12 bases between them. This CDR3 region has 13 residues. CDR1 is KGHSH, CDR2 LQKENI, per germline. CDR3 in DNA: TGTGCCAGCTTAAGATCCCCAGACACTGAAGCTTTCTTT. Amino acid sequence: CASLRSPDTEAFF.

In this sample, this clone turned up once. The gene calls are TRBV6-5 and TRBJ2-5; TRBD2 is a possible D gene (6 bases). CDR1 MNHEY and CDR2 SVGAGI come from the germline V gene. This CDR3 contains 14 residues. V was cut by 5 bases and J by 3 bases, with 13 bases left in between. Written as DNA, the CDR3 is TGTGCCAGCAGTCCGGGACTGGCGGAAGAGACCCAGTACTTC. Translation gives CASSPGLAEETQYF.

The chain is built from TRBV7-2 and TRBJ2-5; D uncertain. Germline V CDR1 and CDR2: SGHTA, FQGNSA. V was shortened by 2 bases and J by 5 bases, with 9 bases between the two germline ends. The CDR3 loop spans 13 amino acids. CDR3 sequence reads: CASSLRRVETQYF. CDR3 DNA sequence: TGTGCCAGCAGCTTACGACGGGTGGAGACCCAGTACTTC. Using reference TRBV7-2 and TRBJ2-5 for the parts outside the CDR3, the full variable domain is GAGVSQSPSNKVTEKGKDVELRCDPISGHTALYWYRQSLGQGLEFLIYFQGNSAPDKSGLPSDRFSAERTGGSVSTLTIQRTQQEDSAVYLCASSLRRVETQYFGPGTRLLVL.

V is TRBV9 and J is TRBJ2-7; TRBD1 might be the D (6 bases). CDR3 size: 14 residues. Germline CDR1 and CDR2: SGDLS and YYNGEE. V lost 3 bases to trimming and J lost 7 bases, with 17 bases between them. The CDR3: CASSAQGLGGEQYF. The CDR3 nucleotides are TGTGCCAGCAGCGCCCAGGGGTTAGGTGGAGAGCAGTACTTC.

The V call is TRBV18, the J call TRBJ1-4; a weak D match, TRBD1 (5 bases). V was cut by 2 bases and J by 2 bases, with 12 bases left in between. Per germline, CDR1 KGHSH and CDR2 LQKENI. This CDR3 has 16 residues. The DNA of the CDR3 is TGTGCCAGCTCACCATCTGGAGGGGCCACTAATGAAAAACTGTTTTTT. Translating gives CASSPSGGATNEKLFF.

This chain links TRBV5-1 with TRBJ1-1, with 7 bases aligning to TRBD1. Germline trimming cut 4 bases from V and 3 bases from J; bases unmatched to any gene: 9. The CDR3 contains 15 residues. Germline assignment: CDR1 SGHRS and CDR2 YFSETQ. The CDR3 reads CASSPSRGFYTEAFF. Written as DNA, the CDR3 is TGCGCCAGCAGCCCTTCCAGGGGGTTTTACACTGAAGCTTTCTTT. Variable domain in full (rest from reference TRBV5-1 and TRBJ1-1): KAGVTQTPRYLIKTRGQQVTLSCSPISGHRSVSWYQQTPGQGLQFLFEYFSETQRNKGNFPGRFSGRQFSNSRSEMNVSTLELGDSALYLCASSPSRGFYTEAFFGQGTRLTVV.

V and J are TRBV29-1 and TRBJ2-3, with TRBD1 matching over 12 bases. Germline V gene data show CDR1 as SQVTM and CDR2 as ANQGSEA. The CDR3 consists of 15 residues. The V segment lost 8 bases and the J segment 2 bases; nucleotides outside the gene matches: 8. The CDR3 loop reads CSTMGTGGFTDTQYF. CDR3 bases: TGCAGCACAATGGGGACAGGGGGCTTCACAGATACGCAGTATTTT.

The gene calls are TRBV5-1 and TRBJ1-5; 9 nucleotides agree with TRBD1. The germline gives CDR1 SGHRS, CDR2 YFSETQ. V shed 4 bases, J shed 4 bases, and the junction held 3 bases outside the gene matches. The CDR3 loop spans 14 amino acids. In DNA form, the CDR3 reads TGCGCCAGCAGCCCGGGACAGGGTAATCAGCCCCAGCATTTT. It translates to CASSPGQGNQPQHF.

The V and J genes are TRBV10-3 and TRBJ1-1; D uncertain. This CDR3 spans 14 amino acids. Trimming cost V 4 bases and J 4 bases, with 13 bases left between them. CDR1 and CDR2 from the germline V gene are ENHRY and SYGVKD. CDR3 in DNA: TGTGCCATCAGTGTTGGGGAGGGAGGCACTGAAGCTTTCTTT. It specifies CAISVGEGGTEAFF.

The CDR3 DNA follows: TGTGCCAGCAGACAGGGAGTAGGCACCGGGGAGCTGTTTTTT. It translates to CASRQGVGTGELFF. The chain carries TRBV2 and TRBJ2-2; D might be TRBD1 (6 bases). The germline V gene has CDR1 SNHLY and CDR2 FYNNEI. V dropped 6 bases and J dropped 4 bases, with 12 bases sitting between them. The CDR3 consists of 14 residues.

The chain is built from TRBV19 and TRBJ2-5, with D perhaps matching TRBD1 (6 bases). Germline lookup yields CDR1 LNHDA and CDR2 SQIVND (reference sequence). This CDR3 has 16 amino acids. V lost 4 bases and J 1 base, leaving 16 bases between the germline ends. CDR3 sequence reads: CASSTSRTEVQETQYF. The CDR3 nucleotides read TGTGCCAGTAGTACCTCACGGACAGAAGTCCAAGAGACCCAGTACTTC.